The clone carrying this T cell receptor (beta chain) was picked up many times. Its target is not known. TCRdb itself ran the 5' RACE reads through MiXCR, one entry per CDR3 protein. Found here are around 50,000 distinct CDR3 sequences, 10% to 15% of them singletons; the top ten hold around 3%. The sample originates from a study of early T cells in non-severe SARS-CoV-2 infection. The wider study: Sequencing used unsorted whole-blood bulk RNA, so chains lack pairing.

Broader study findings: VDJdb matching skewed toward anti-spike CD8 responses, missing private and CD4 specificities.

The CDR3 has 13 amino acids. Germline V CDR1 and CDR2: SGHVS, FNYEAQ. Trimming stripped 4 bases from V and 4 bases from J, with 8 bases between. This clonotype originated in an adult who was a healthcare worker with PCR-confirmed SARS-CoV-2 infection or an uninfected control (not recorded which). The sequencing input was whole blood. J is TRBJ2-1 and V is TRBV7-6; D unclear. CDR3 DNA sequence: TGTGCCAGCAGCTACAAAGGGTACAATGAGCAGTTCTTC. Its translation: CASSYKGYNEQFF.